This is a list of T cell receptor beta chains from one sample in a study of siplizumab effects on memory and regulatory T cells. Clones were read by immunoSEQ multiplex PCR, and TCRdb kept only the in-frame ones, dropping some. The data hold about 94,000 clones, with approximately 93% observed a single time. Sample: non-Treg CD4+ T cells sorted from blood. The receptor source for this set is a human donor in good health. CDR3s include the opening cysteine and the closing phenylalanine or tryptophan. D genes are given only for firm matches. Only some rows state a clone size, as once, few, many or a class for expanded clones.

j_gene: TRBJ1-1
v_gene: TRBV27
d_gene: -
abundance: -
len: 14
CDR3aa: CASERSYMNTEAFF
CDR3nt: TGTGCCAGCGAGAGAAGTTACATGAACACTGAAGCTTTCTTT

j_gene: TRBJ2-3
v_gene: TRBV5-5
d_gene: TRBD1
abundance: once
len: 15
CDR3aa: CASSLGQGITDTQYF
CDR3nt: TGTGCCAGCAGCTTGGGACAGGGGATCACAGATACGCAGTATTTT

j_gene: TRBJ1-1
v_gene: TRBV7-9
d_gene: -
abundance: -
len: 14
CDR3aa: CASSFGGKGTEAFF
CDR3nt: TGTGCCAGCAGCTTCGGGGGTAAGGGCACTGAAGCTTTCTTT

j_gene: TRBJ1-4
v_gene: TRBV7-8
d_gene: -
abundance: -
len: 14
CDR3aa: CASRPDTTNEKLFF
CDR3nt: TGTGCCAGCAGACCGGACACCACTAATGAAAAACTGTTTTTT

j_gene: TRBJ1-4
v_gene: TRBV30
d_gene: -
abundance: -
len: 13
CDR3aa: CAWSEGTNEKLFF
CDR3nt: TGTGCCTGGAGTGAAGGAACTAATGAAAAACTGTTTTTT

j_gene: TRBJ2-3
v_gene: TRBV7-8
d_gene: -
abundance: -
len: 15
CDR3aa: CASSSSWLARDTQYF
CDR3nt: TGTGCCAGCAGCTCATCCTGGCTAGCGAGAGATACGCAGTATTTT

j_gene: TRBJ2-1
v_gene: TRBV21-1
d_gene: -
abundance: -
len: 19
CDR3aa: CASSKLPLSTGQGYNEQFF
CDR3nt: TGTGCCAGCAGCAAATTACCCCTCTCAACGGGACAGGGCTACAATGAGCAGTTCTTC

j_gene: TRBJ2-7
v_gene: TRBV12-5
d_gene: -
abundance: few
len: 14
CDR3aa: CASGKDGSSYEQYF
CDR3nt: TGTGCTAGTGGCAAGGACGGAAGCTCCTACGAGCAGTACTTC

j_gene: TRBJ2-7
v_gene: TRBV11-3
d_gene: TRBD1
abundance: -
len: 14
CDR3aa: CASSSTGGSYEQYF
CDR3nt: TGTGCCAGCAGCTCCACAGGGGGCTCCTACGAGCAGTACTTC

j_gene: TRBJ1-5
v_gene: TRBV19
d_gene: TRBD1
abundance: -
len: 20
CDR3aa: CASSTAAGTGGRRSSQPQHF
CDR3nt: TGTGCCAGTAGTACGGCCGCCGGGACAGGGGGCCGCAGGTCCTCTCAGCCCCAGCATTTT

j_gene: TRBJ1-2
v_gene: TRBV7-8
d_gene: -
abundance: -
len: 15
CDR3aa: CASSLARGSDYGYTF
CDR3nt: TGTGCCAGCAGCTTAGCCAGGGGTAGCGACTATGGCTACACCTTC

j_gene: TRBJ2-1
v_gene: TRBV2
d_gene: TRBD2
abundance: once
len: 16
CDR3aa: CASSPLTSGSYSEQFF
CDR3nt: TGTGCCAGCAGTCCTTTGACTAGCGGGAGCTACAGTGAGCAGTTCTTC

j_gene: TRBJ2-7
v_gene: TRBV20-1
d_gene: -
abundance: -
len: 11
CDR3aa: CSARDPPEQYF
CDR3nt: TGCAGTGCTAGAGATCCCCCCGAGCAGTACTTC

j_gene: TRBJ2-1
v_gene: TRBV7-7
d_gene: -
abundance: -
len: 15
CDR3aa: CASSLAWQGGHEQFF
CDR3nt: TGTGCTAGCAGCTTAGCTTGGCAGGGAGGCCATGAGCAGTTCTTC

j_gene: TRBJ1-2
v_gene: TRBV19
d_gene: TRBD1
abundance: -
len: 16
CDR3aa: CASSIPRRGQSSGYTF
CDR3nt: TGTGCCAGTAGTATCCCCAGGAGGGGACAGAGCTCCGGCTACACCTTC

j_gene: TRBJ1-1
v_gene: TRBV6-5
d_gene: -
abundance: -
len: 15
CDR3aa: CASSYSRGGSTEAFF
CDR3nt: TGTGCCAGCAGTTACTCGAGAGGGGGTAGCACTGAAGCTTTCTTT